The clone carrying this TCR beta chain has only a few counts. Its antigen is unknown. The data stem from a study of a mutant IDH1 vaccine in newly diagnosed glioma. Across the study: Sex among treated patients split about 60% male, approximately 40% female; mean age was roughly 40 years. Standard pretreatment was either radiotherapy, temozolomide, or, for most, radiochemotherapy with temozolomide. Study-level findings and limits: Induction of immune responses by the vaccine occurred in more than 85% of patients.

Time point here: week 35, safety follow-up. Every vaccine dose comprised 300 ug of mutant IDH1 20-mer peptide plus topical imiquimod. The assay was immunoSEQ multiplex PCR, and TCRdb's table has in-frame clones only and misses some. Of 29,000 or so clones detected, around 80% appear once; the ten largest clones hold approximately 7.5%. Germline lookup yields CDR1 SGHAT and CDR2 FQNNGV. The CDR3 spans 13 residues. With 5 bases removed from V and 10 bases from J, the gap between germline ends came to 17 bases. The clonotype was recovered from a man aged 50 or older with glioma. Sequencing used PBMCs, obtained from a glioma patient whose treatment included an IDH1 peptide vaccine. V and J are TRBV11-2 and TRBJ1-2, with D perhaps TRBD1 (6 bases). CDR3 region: CASSRNPTGPYTF. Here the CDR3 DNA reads TGTGCCAGCAGCCGGAATCCTACAGGGCCCTACACCTTC.